This is a list of T cell receptor beta chains from one sample in a study of T cells in Graves' hyperthyroidism and ophthalmopathy. TCRdb recomputed calls from the multiplex PCR reads with MiXCR, one row per CDR3 protein. The table lists approximately 640,000 distinct CDR3 sequences, 15% to 20% of them singletons. What was sequenced was blood. Source of these receptors: a woman under 40 with Graves' hyperthyroidism. CDR3s include the opening cysteine and the closing phenylalanine or tryptophan. Each record gives: clone size, V gene, CDR3 length, J gene, D gene, CDR3 DNA, CDR3 protein. D genes are given only for firm matches. Clone size, where shown, is once, few, many, or a class for clones that have expanded.

few	TRBV30	14	TRBJ1-3	TRBD1	TGTGCCTGGACCGGGACAGCCTCTGGAAACACCATATATTTT	CAWTGTASGNTIYF
few	TRBV18	16	TRBJ2-2	-	TGTGCCAGCTCACCAGTGCAGGGATCTTCAACCGGGGAGCTGTTTTTT	CASSPVQGSSTGELFF
-	TRBV29-1	15	TRBJ2-1	TRBD1	TGCAGCGGAAGAGGGGGCTCCCATTCCTACAATGAGCAGTTCTTC	CSGRGGSHSYNEQFF
-	TRBV18	17	TRBJ2-7	-	TGTGCCAGCTCACTTACTCACCCCCGGGACCCGGCCTACGAGCAGTACTTC	CASSLTHPRDPAYEQYF
-	TRBV5-4	16	TRBJ1-1	-	TGTGCCAGCATTAGAGGGGGGGGGACCATGAACACTGAAGCTTTCTTT	CASIRGGGTMNTEAFF
many	TRBV20-1	16	TRBJ2-5	-	TGCAGTGCTACCCCGAGCCGGGGACGGATCCAAGAGACCCAGTACTTC	CSATPSRGRIQETQYF
-	TRBV30	14	TRBJ2-1	TRBD2	TGTGCCTACCGGACTAGCGGTTCCTACAATGAGCAGTTCTTC	CAYRTSGSYNEQFF
-	TRBV5-8	13	TRBJ2-1	-	TGTGCCAGCAGCCCATTCGTAGAAAATGAGCAGTTCTTC	CASSPFVENEQFF
few	TRBV7-8	13	TRBJ2-3	-	TGTGCCAGCAGCTACGACCAGACAGATACGCAGTATTTT	CASSYDQTDTQYF
few	TRBV28	19	TRBJ1-4	-	TGTGCCAGCAGTTCCCCGGTGGGAGTAGCGACTGCAACTAATGAAAAACTGTTTTTT	CASSSPVGVATATNEKLFF
few	TRBV6-1	14	TRBJ2-2	TRBD1	TGTGCCAGCACCTACAGGGGGCCGGGCGGGGAGCTGTTTTTT	CASTYRGPGGELFF
many	TRBV28	15	TRBJ2-6	TRBD1	TGTGCCAGCAGGAAACAGGGGGCTGGGGCCAACGTCCTGACTTTC	CASRKQGAGANVLTF
many	TRBV2	14	TRBJ1-4	-	TGTGCCAGCAGGCGGGCAGCGCGTAATGAAAAACTGTTTTTT	CASRRAARNEKLFF
many	TRBV20-1	16	TRBJ2-3	-	TGCAGTGCTAGAGAGGCCGGGGGACCGACCCCGGATACGCAGTATTTT	CSAREAGGPTPDTQYF
many	TRBV24-1	16	TRBJ2-5	TRBD1	TGTGCCACCAGTGCACCGGACAGGGGGGTAGAAGAGACCCAGTACTTC	CATSAPDRGVEETQYF
many	TRBV6-1	18	TRBJ2-5	TRBD1	TGTGCCAGCAGAGACAGGGGGCGCGTTTATGACGGATCAGAGACCCAGTACTTC	CASRDRGRVYDGSETQYF
many	TRBV6-1	14	TRBJ2-1	TRBD1	TGTGCCAGCAGACCGGGACAGGGGGCGCATGAGCAGTTCTTC	CASRPGQGAHEQFF
many	TRBV11-2	16	TRBJ2-7	-	TGTGCCAGCAGCGTTAGCTCCTGGGAGGCCGGCTACGAGCAGTACTTC	CASSVSSWEAGYEQYF
few	TRBV6-2/TRBV6-3	13	TRBJ1-3	-	TGTGCCATAGGAGTTGTGGGGGGAAACACCATATATTTT	CAIGVVGGNTIYF
many	TRBV5-1	13	TRBJ2-7	-	TGCGCCAGCACCCCGGAGGGGATCTACGAGCAGTACTTC	CASTPEGIYEQYF
-	TRBV3-1	13	TRBJ2-7	-	TGTGCCAGGAGCTTCGGACTGGGCTACGAGCAGTACTTC	CARSFGLGYEQYF
-	TRBV5-1	16	TRBJ2-7	-	TGCGCCAGCAGCTTGGAGGGCCTACAACATTCCTACGAGCAGTACTTC	CASSLEGLQHSYEQYF
few	TRBV24-1	14	TRBJ2-1	TRBD2	TGTGCCACCGGCCTGGGAGGGGTGAGGGATGAGCAGTTCTTC	CATGLGGVRDEQFF
-	TRBV6-1	15	TRBJ2-7	TRBD1	TGTGCCAGCAGTACCTGGACAGGGGGCGGCCACGAGCAGTACTTC	CASSTWTGGGHEQYF
many	TRBV11-2	15	TRBJ2-1	TRBD2	TGTGCCAGCAGCTCCCTAGCGGGGACCTACAATGAGCAGTTCTTC	CASSSLAGTYNEQFF
few	TRBV7-2	15	TRBJ2-7	-	TGTGCCAGCAGCTTAGAGGCGGTGGCCCTATTGGAGCAGTACTTC	CASSLEAVALLEQYF
few	TRBV6-4	15	TRBJ2-2	TRBD2	TGTGCCAGCAGTGCGCTAGCGGGAGGAACCGGGGAGCTGTTTTTT	CASSALAGGTGELFF
many	TRBV20-1	13	TRBJ2-1	TRBD2	TGCAGTGCTAGTGGGGGAGGGCCCAATGAGCAGTTCTTC	CSASGGGPNEQFF
-	TRBV12-5	12	TRBJ1-5	-	TGTGCTAGTGGTAGCCAGGTCTGGGCCCAGCATTTT	CASGSQVWAQHF
-	TRBV19	15	TRBJ1-1	TRBD1	TGTGCCAGTAGTGCGTCCCGATTACAGGGGGCTGAAGCTTTCTTT	CASSASRLQGAEAFF
many	TRBV11-2	14	TRBJ2-1	TRBD2	TGTGCCAGCAGCTTAAGGCGGGAGGGCAATGAGCAGTTCTTC	CASSLRREGNEQFF
many	TRBV10-3	13	TRBJ2-1	TRBD2	TGTGCCATTTCTAGCGGGACGAGGGATGAGCAGTTCTTC	CAISSGTRDEQFF
-	TRBV28	16	TRBJ1-3	TRBD1	TGTGCCAGCAGTGCAGCCTGGACAGGGGCTGGAAACACCATATATTTT	CASSAAWTGAGNTIYF
many	TRBV5-1	16	TRBJ2-7	-	TGCGCCAGCAGCCCACTACCGAGACAGCCGATCTACGAGCAGTACTTC	CASSPLPRQPIYEQYF
-	TRBV4-3	16	TRBJ2-1	TRBD1	TGCGCCAGCAGCCCACTTTCGACAGGGGTCTACAATGAGCAGTTCTTC	CASSPLSTGVYNEQFF
-	TRBV19	15	TRBJ2-3	-	TGTGCCAGTAGATCCCGCAGGGCGTGGACAGATACGCAGTATTTT	CASRSRRAWTDTQYF
-	TRBV20-1	14	TRBJ1-1	-	TGCAGTGCTAGAGATCCACAGGGTAACACTGAAGCTTTCTTT	CSARDPQGNTEAFF
few	TRBV4-3	15	TRBJ2-1	-	TGCGCCAGCAGCCGCAGAGACTTCTCCTACAATGAGCAGTTCTTC	CASSRRDFSYNEQFF
few	TRBV5-5	14	TRBJ1-1	-	TGTGCCAGCAGCTTGTTCGTCACTAAGGACGAAGCTTTCTTT	CASSLFVTKDEAFF
many	TRBV11-2	16	TRBJ1-1	TRBD1	TGTGCCAGCAGCTTAGATGGGACAGGGTGGGTCGCTGAAGCTTTCTTT	CASSLDGTGWVAEAFF
few	TRBV28	14	TRBJ1-1	-	TGTGCCAGCAGGGGGCCCCTGGGGGGGAATGAAGCTTTCTTT	CASRGPLGGNEAFF
few	TRBV25-1	14	TRBJ1-1	-	TGTGCCAGCAGACCCCAGTGGGGGGAAACTGAAGCTTTCTTT	CASRPQWGETEAFF
many	TRBV27	12	TRBJ2-1	-	TGTGCCACCAGATCCTCAGGGTATGAGCAGTTCTTC	CATRSSGYEQFF
-	TRBV5-1	15	TRBJ1-4	TRBD1	TGCGCCAGCAGCTTCGGGACAGGGAGCTTGAAAGAACTGTTTTTT	CASSFGTGSLKELFF
many	TRBV6-1	14	TRBJ2-5	-	TGTGCCAGCACACCCCAGCTGTCCCAAGAGACCCAGTACTTC	CASTPQLSQETQYF
-	TRBV13	15	TRBJ1-1	-	TGTGCCAGCAGCCCCAGGGTCCAAGGGGGCACTGAAGCTTTCTTT	CASSPRVQGGTEAFF